One and the same sample provided the 26 T cell receptor beta chains below, sequenced in a study of blood T cell repertoires in COVID-19. Clones were sequenced by immunoSEQ multiplex PCR, and TCRdb holds only the in-frame ones, with some missing. The sample has 150,000 or so clones, around 81% seen once; the top ten hold 1.5% to 2%. The sample was peripheral blood. The source is a human donor in a cohort sampled during active COVID-19.

This chain connects TRBV25-1 to TRBJ1-1; possibly TRBD1 for D (5 bases). Germline V CDR1 and CDR2: MGHDK, SYGVNS. This CDR3 region has 14 residues. V shed 4 bases and J shed 2 bases, with 11 bases lying between them. Here the CDR3 reads CASSAHRSNTEAFF. CDR3 coding DNA: TGTGCCAGCAGTGCACACAGGTCCAACACTGAAGCTTTCTTT.

The rearrangement links TRBV7-2 to TRBJ2-5, with D possibly being TRBD2 (5 bases). Trimming removed 1 base from V and 5 bases from J, with 17 bases in between. CDR1 is SGHTA, CDR2 FQGNSA, per germline. The CDR3 consists of 16 residues. This chain's CDR3 is CASSLVGVVGSETQYF. The CDR3, as DNA: TGTGCCAGCAGCTTAGTGGGAGTTGTGGGGAGTGAGACCCAGTACTTC.

The rearrangement joins TRBV9 to TRBJ2-5; the D gene is possibly TRBD2 (5 bases). This CDR3 has 14 residues. CDR1 is SGDLS, CDR2 YYNGEE, per germline. V was cut by 2 bases and J by 3 bases, with 11 bases left in between. The CDR3 sequence is CASSVRTGEETQYF. DNA of the CDR3: TGTGCCAGCAGCGTCAGGACTGGGGAAGAGACCCAGTACTTC.

V gene TRBV4-1 combines with J gene TRBJ2-1, with D perhaps matching TRBD2 (6 bases). Looked up from germline, CDR1 is MGHRA and CDR2 is YSYEKL. CDR3 size: 18 residues. Trimming pared 3 bases from V and 2 bases from J, leaving 20 bases between. The CDR3 spells CASSQPTNRRLAYNEQFF. CDR3 DNA sequence: TGCGCCAGCAGCCAGCCCACGAACAGGCGACTAGCCTACAATGAGCAGTTCTTC.

The rearrangement joins TRBV27 to TRBJ1-3; D is undetermined. Germline V gene sequence: CDR1 MNHEY, CDR2 SMNVEV (reference sequence). CDR3 length equals 13 residues. Trimming removed 3 bases from V and 1 base from J, with 4 bases in between. This CDR3 reads CASSFTSGNTIYF. CDR3 nucleotide sequence: TGTGCCAGCAGTTTTACTTCTGGAAACACCATATATTTT.

The sample holds a few counts of this clone. The chain couples TRBV18 to TRBJ2-3; D is possibly TRBD2 (6 bases). Germline CDR1 reads KGHSH; CDR2 reads LQKENI. The CDR3 contains 15 residues. With 3 bases removed from V and 0 bases from J, the gap between germline ends came to 10 bases. CDR3 region: CASSPREPSTDTQYF. CDR3 coding DNA: TGTGCCAGCTCACCGCGGGAACCTAGCACAGATACGCAGTATTTT. Full variable domain (rest looked up from reference TRBV18 and TRBJ2-3): NAGVMQNPRHLVRRRGQEARLRCSPMKGHSHVYWYRQLPEEGLKFMVYLQKENIIDESGMPKERFSAEFPKEGPSILRIQQVVRGDSAAYFCASSPREPSTDTQYFGPGTRLTVL.

CDR3 bases: TGTGCCAGCAGCTTATCGTCTAGCGGGATCCATGAGCAGTTCTTC. Its translation: CASSLSSSGIHEQFF. This chain uses TRBV7-3 with TRBJ2-1, with 9 nucleotides matching TRBD2. The CDR3 is 15 amino acids. Trimming cost V 2 bases and J 8 bases; bases outside gene matches: 7. The germline gives CDR1 SGHTA, CDR2 FQGTGA.

The V gene is TRBV19, the J gene TRBJ2-5, with 9 bases that match TRBD1. The CDR3 is 15 residues long. Per the germline V gene, CDR1 is LNHDA and CDR2 is SQIVND (reference sequence). V dropped 4 bases and J dropped 2; count of bases not matched to a gene: 5. Written as DNA, the CDR3 is TGTGCCAGTAGTAGGTACAGGGGGCCACAAGAGACCCAGTACTTC. This encodes CASSRYRGPQETQYF.

The chain carries TRBV7-2 and TRBJ2-3; tentatively, D is TRBD2 (7 bases). The CDR3 runs to 18 residues. V lost 5 bases to trimming and J lost 6 bases, with 27 bases between them. Per the germline V gene, CDR1 is SGHTA and CDR2 is FQGNSA. The CDR3 nucleotides read TGTGCCAGCAGCCCCAGAAACCCCCGGGGGCGGGAGTTGGATACGCAGTATTTT. Translating gives CASSPRNPRGRELDTQYF.

The V call is TRBV19, the J call TRBJ2-1, with 9 positions matching TRBD2. This CDR3 comprises 16 residues. Unmatched junction bases numbered 14, after V lost 5 bases and J lost 9 bases. Germline CDR1 LNHDA, CDR2 SQIVND (reference sequence). CDR3 nucleotide sequence: TGTGCCAGTAGTTGGGGCGGCGGGGGGGTTTCAGGTGAGCAGTTCTTC. Residues: CASSWGGGGVSGEQFF.

The V gene is TRBV28, the J gene TRBJ1-3, with a possible D match to TRBD1 (5 bases). The germline V and J ends were trimmed by 5 bases and 0 bases, with 17 bases remaining between them. CDR1 is MDHEN, CDR2 SYDVKM, per germline. This CDR3 has 17 residues. DNA for the CDR3: TGTGCCAGCAGTACCGGACATCCGGTCACCTCTGGAAACACCATATATTTT. Translated, it gives CASSTGHPVTSGNTIYF.

V is TRBV12-2 and J is TRBJ2-1; the D call TRBD2 from the table was never checked on the DNA. TRBV12-2 corresponds to a pseudogene. This CDR3 comprises 16 residues. CDR3 sequence: CASRLRRLYPNNEQFF. CDR3 DNA sequence: TGTGCAAGTCGCTTACGCCGACTGTATCCAAACAATGAGCAGTTCTTC.

The chain uses TRBV30 and TRBJ2-6; D not resolved. V lost 5 bases and J lost 1, with 6 bases in between. CDR3 length: 13 amino acids. Germline lookup yields CDR1 GTSNPN and CDR2 SVGIG (reference sequence). DNA for the CDR3: TGTGCCTGGGAACTATCTGGGGCCAACGTCCTGACTTTC. It yields the protein CAWELSGANVLTF.

This clone turned up a few times. The chain has TRBV19 and TRBJ2-1; perhaps TRBD2 as D (6 bases). Germline V gene lookup returns CDR1 LNHDA and CDR2 SQIVND (reference sequence). CDR3 size: 14 residues. Trimming took off 6 bases at V and 5 bases at J, with 14 bases between the two ends. The CDR3 loop reads CASRPGRRNNEQFF. CDR3 nucleotides: TGTGCCAGTAGACCCGGGAGAAGGAACAATGAGCAGTTCTTC. Filled out from reference TRBV19 and TRBJ2-1, the complete variable domain reads DGGITQSPKYLFRKEGQNVTLSCEQNLNHDAMYWYRQDPGQGLRLIYYSQIVNDFQKGDIAEGYSVSREKKESFPLTVTSAQKNPTAFYLCASRPGRRNNEQFFGPGTRLTVL.

DNA of the CDR3: TGTGCCAGCCACTACGAGCAGTACTTC. This sequence encodes CASHYEQYF. V gene TRBV5-5 combines with J gene TRBJ2-7; D unclear. CDR3 size: 9 residues. The germline gives CDR1 SGHKS, CDR2 YYEKEE (reference sequence). Between the trimmed V and J ends, which lost 7 bases and 3 bases, there was a span of 2 bases.

The chain joins TRBV19 to TRBJ2-1, with TRBD2 identical over 12 bases. This CDR3 is 16 amino acids long. The junction had 8 bases not matched to a gene; V was cut back by 5 bases and J by 6 bases. Germline assignment: CDR1 LNHDA and CDR2 SQIVND (reference sequence). The CDR3 is CASSPLAGGSSNEQFF. Written as DNA, the CDR3 is TGTGCCAGTAGTCCACTAGCGGGAGGCTCGTCCAATGAGCAGTTCTTC.

The J gene is TRBJ2-4, the V gene TRBV23-1; 10 bases are shared with TRBD1. TRBV23-1 is given ORF status, its function remaining uncertain. The CDR3 runs 16 residues. V lost 3 bases to trimming and J lost 3 bases; unmatched junction nucleotides: 5. The CDR3 protein is CASSQPTGGSKNIQYF. CDR3 DNA sequence: TGCGCCAGCAGTCAGCCGACAGGGGGCAGCAAAAACATTCAGTACTTC.

This clone occurred once. The J gene is TRBJ1-2, the V gene TRBV6-5; D not certain. The V gene lost 0 bases and the J gene lost 6 bases, with 17 bases spanning the gap. The CDR3 is made up of 16 amino acids. Germline lookup yields CDR1 MNHEY and CDR2 SVGAGI. The CDR3 reads CASSYSPGSQIDGYTF. Written as DNA, the CDR3 is TGTGCCAGCAGTTACTCGCCCGGGAGTCAGATCGATGGCTACACCTTC.

The V gene is TRBV28, the J gene TRBJ1-4; unclear D gene. Germline values: CDR1 MDHEN, CDR2 SYDVKM. This CDR3 has 15 residues. Trimming took 3 bases from V and 3 from J, leaving 11 bases between them. CDR3 nucleotides: TGTGCCAGCAGTTTTTCAGATCGGGCTAATGAAAAACTGTTTTTT. Residues: CASSFSDRANEKLFF.

The CDR3 region is CASSRGIDSLGDTQYF. The CDR3 nucleotides are TGTGCCAGCAGCCGCGGGATAGACTCTCTAGGAGATACGCAGTATTTT. V usage is TRBV11-3 and J usage is TRBJ2-3, with a tentative D call TRBD2 (6 bases). With 5 bases removed from V and 5 bases from J, the gap between germline ends came to 20 bases. The CDR3 spans 16 residues. CDR1 is SGHNT, CDR2 YENEEA, per germline.

The DNA for the CDR3 is TGTGCCAGCCTAGAAGACAGGGTGTACACTGAAGCTTTCTTT. Amino acid sequence: CASLEDRVYTEAFF. The chain carries TRBV2 and TRBJ1-1; 7 nucleotides agree with TRBD1. Germline CDR1 reads SNHLY; CDR2 reads FYNNEI. The junction had 9 bases not matched to a gene; V was cut back by 8 bases and J by 3 bases. The CDR3 is 14 amino acids.

V usage is TRBV28 and J usage is TRBJ1-5; TRBD1 aligns across 10 bases. V lost 6 bases, J lost 2 bases, and 7 bases stayed unmatched. From germline, CDR1 is MDHEN and CDR2 SYDVKM. This CDR3 region has 16 residues. As DNA, the CDR3 is TGTGCCAGCAGGTCACCGGGACAGGGGCGCAATCAGCCCCAGCATTTT. Translation gives CASRSPGQGRNQPQHF. The full variable domain, with the rest looked up from reference TRBV28 and TRBJ1-5, is DVKVTQSSRYLVKRTGEKVFLECVQDMDHENMFWYRQDPGLGLRLIYFSYDVKMKEKGDIPEGYSVSREKKERFSLILESASTNQTSMYLCASRSPGQGRNQPQHFGDGTRLSIL.

The chain carries TRBV15 and TRBJ2-1, with D possibly TRBD1 on 6 matching bases. The CDR3 totals 13 residues. Germline V lookup: CDR1 LNHNV, CDR2 YYDKDF (reference sequence). V lost 1 base and J lost 11, with 12 bases in between. This CDR3 reads CATSRGIGQKQFF. The CDR3 bases are TGTGCCACCAGCAGAGGGATAGGACAGAAGCAGTTCTTC.

The V gene is TRBV7-6, the J gene TRBJ2-3; 7 nucleotides agree with TRBD1. The CDR3 totals 17 residues. Unmatched junction bases numbered 12, after V lost 4 bases and J lost 2 bases. CDR1 is SGHVS and CDR2 is FNYEAQ in the germline V gene. The CDR3 DNA reads TGTGCCAGCAGCTCCACCGGGACAGCGGCCCCCACAGATACGCAGTATTTT. It translates to CASSSTGTAAPTDTQYF. The complete variable domain, with remaining parts taken from reference TRBV7-6 and TRBJ2-3, reads GAGVSQSPRYKVTKRGQDVALRCDPISGHVSLYWYRQALGQGPEFLTYFNYEAQQDKSGLPNDRFSAERPEGSISTLTIQRTEQRDSAMYRCASSSTGTAAPTDTQYFGPGTRLTVL.

J is TRBJ1-1 and V is TRBV6-5; no clear D gene. This CDR3 comprises 13 residues. The V end lost 1 base, the J end lost 2 bases, and 5 bases lay between the germline ends. Germline V gene data show CDR1 as MNHEY and CDR2 as SVGAGI. Here the CDR3 reads CASSYWANTEAFF. CDR3 sequence (DNA): TGTGCCAGCAGTTACTGGGCCAACACTGAAGCTTTCTTT.

The chain joins TRBV7-9 to TRBJ2-3; D is perhaps TRBD2 (6 bases). In germline, CDR1 is SEHNR, CDR2 FQNEAQ (reference sequence). The V end was cut by 1 base, the J end by 5 bases, with 7 bases between. The CDR3 loop spans 13 amino acids. CDR3 sequence reads: CASSLVGGDTQYF. The CDR3 DNA reads TGTGCCAGCAGCTTAGTGGGAGGAGATACGCAGTATTTT. The variable domain in full, with the rest retrieved from reference TRBV7-9 and TRBJ2-3, is DTGVSQNPRHKITKRGQNVTFRCDPISEHNRLYWYRQTLGQGPEFLTYFQNEAQLEKSRLLSDRFSAERPKGSFSTLEIQRTEQGDSAMYLCASSLVGGDTQYFGPGTRLTVL.